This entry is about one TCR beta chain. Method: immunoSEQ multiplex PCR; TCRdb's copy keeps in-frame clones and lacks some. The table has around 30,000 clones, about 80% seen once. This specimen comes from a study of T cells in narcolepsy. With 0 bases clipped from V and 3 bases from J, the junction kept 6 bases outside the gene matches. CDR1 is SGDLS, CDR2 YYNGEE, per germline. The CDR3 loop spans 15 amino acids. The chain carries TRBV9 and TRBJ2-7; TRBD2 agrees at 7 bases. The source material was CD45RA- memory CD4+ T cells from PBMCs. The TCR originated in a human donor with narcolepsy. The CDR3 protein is CASSVANSGVYEQYF. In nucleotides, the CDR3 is TGTGCCAGCAGCGTAGCTAACAGCGGGGTCTACGAGCAGTACTTC.